Here is one T cell receptor (beta chain) with its context. Its specificity is not known. The sample belongs to a study of T cell responses to AZD1222 COVID-19 vaccine. Study information: Second-dose recipients at about 4 or about 12 weeks were treated as one pooled group.

Clones were read by immunoSEQ multiplex PCR, and TCRdb kept only the in-frame ones, dropping some. The repertoire holds approximately 84,000 clones, 85% to 90% seen once, with just over 30% in the top ten. Points from the study as a whole: Donors were chiefly white British, with a greater number of females, and clonal diversity was perhaps underestimated.

This clonotype was obtained from an adult in good health. The sample in question was peripheral blood, obtained on day 0 of AZD1222 vaccination.

Here the CDR3 DNA reads TGTGCCAGCCAAAGGAACACCGGGGAGCTGTTTTTT. Its protein product is CASQRNTGELFF. This chain connects TRBV28 to TRBJ2-2; D uncertain. The germline CDR1 and CDR2 sequences are MDHEN and SYDVKM. This CDR3 spans 12 amino acids. Trimming left V 8 bases short and J 1 base short, with 5 bases between.